This record looks at one T cell receptor beta chain sequence and its context. The sample is drawn from a study of T-cell reconstitution after alpha-beta-depleted transplantation in children. Preparation of the TCRbeta library involved a method that used unique molecular identifiers. TCRdb reprocessed the PCR reads via MiXCR and lists one record per CDR3 protein. In the table there are about 980,000 distinct CDR3 sequences, about 31% of which are singletons. CDR3 length equals 16 residues. Germline V lookup: CDR1 MGHRA, CDR2 YSYEKL. Germline trimming cut 0 bases from V and 5 bases from J; bases unmatched to any gene: 9.

The clonotype comes from a boy in the first two years of life who had a stem cell transplant for SCID, so the T cells may come from the graft donor. The chain links TRBV4-1 to TRBJ1-2; 7 nucleotides line up with TRBD1. The material was PBMCs, mostly from graft donor cells, obtained 360 days after TCRalphabeta/CD19-depleted stem cell transplant. For the CDR3, the DNA is TGCGCCAGCAGCCAAGACGGGGACAGTGCCCGTTATGGCTACACCTTC. It specifies CASSQDGDSARYGYTF.